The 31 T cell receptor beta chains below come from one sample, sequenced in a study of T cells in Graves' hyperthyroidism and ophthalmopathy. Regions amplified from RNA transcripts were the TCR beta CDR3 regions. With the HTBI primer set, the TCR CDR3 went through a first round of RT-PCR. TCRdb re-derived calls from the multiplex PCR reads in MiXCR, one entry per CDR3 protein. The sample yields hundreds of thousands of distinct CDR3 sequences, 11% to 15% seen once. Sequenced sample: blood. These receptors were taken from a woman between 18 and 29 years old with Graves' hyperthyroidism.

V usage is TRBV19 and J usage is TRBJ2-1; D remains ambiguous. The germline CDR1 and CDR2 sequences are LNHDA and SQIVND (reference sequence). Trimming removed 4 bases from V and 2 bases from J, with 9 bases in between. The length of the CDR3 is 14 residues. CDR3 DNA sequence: TGTGCCAGTAGTAGGGGATGGACCTACAATGAGCAGTTCTTC. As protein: CASSRGWTYNEQFF.

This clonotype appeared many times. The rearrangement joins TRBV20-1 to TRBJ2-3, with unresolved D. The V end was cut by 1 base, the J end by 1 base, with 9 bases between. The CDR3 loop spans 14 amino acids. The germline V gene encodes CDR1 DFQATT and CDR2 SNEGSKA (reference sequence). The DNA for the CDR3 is TGCAGTGCTAGAGGGACGGGCGGCACAGATACGCAGTATTTT. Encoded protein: CSARGTGGTDTQYF.

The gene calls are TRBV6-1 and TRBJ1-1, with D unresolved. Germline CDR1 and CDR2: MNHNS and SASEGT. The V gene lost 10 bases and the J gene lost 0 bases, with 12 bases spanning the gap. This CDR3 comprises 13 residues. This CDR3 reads CATSLEMNTEAFF. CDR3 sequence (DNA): TGTGCCACCTCGCTAGAAATGAACACTGAAGCTTTCTTT.

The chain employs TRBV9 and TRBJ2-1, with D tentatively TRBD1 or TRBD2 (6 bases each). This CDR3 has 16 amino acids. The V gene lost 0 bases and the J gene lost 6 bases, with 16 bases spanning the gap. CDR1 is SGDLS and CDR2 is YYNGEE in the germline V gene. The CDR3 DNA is TGTGCCAGCAGCGTAGAGTCAGGGGCCGGGGGCAATGAGCAGTTCTTC. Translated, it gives CASSVESGAGGNEQFF. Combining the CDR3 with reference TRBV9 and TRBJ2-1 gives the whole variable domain DSGVTQTPKHLITATGQRVTLRCSPRSGDLSVYWYQQSLDQGLQFLIQYYNGEERAKGNILERFSAQQFPDLHSELNLSSLELGDSALYFCASSVESGAGGNEQFFGPGTRLTVL.

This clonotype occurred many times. The CDR3 region has the DNA TGTGCCAGCAGTTCGACCGTAGGATATGGCTACACCTTC. Translation gives CASSSTVGYGYTF. The chain has TRBV12-3 or TRBV12-4 and TRBJ1-2; D is unclear. The CDR3 runs 13 residues. The V end was cut by 4 bases, the J end by 5 bases, with 11 bases between.

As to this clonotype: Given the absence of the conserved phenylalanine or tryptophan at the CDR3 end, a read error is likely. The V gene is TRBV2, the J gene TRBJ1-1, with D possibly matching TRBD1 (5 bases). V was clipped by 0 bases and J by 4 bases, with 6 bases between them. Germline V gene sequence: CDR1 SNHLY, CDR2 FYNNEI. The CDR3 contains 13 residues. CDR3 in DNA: TGTGCCAGCAGTGAAGCAAGGGGCACTGAAGCTTTCCTT. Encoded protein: CASSEARGTEAFL.

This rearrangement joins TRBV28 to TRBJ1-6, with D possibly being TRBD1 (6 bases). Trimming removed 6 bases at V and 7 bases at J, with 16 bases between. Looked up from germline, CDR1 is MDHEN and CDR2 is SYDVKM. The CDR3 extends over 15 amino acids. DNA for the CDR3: TGTGCCAGCAGGCGTATCAGGGGTGGAAATTCACCCCTCCACTTT. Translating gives CASRRIRGGNSPLHF. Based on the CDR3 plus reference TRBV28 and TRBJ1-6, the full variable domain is DVKVTQSSRYLVKRTGEKVFLECVQDMDHENMFWYRQDPGLGLRLIYFSYDVKMKEKGDIPEGYSVSREKKERFSLILESASTNQTSMYLCASRRIRGGNSPLHFGNGTRLTVT.

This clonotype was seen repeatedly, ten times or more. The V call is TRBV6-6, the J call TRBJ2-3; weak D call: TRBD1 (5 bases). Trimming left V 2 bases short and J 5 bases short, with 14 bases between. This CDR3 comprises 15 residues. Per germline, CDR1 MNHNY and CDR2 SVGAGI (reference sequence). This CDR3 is CASSYLDTRGDTQYF. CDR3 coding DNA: TGTGCCAGCAGTTACCTGGACACGCGTGGAGATACGCAGTATTTT.

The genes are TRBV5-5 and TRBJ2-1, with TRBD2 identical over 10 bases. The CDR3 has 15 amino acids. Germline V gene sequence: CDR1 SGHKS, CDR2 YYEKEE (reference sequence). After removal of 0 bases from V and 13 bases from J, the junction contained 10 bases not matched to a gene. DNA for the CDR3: TGTGCCAGCAGCTTGGAGCTAGCGGGAGAAGGGCCCCAGTTCTTC. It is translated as CASSLELAGEGPQFF.

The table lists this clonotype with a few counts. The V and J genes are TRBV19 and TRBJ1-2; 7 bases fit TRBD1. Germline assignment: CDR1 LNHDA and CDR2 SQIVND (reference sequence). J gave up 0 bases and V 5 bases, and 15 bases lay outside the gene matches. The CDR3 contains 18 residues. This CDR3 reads CASSATGQIKLSNYGYTF. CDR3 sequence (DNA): TGTGCCAGTAGTGCAACGGGACAGATCAAATTATCTAACTATGGCTACACCTTC. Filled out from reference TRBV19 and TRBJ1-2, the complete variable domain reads DGGITQSPKYLFRKEGQNVTLSCEQNLNHDAMYWYRQDPGQGLRLIYYSQIVNDFQKGDIAEGYSVSREKKESFPLTVTSAQKNPTAFYLCASSATGQIKLSNYGYTFGSGTRLTVV.

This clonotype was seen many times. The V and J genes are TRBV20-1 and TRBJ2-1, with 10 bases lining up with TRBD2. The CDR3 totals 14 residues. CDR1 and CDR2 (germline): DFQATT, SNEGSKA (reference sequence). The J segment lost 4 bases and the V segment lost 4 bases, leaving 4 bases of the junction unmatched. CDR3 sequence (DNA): TGCAGTGCTACCACTAGCGGGGATTACAATGAGCAGTTCTTC. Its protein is CSATTSGDYNEQFF.

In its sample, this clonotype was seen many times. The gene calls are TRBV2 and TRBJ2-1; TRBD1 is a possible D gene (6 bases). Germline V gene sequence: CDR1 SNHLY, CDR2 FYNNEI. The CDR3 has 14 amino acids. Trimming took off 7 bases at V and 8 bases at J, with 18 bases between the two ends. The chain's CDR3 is CASKVKASGDEQFF. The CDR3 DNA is TGTGCCAGCAAGGTAAAGGCATCAGGGGATGAGCAGTTCTTC.

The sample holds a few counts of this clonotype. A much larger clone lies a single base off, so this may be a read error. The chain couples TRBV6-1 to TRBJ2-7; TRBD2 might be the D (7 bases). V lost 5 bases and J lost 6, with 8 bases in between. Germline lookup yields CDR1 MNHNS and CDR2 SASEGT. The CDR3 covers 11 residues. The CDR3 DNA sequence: TGTGCCAGCAGTCGGGGGGCCGAGCAGTACTTC. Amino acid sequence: CASSRGAEQYF.

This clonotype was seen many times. The CDR3 DNA reads as TGCAGTGCTCGCCACGTCTCCCTTACCGAAGGCACAGATACGCAGTATTTT. Its translation is CSARHVSLTEGTDTQYF. This chain connects TRBV20-1 to TRBJ2-3; D gene uncertain. The CDR3 is 17 amino acids. The germline V gene has CDR1 DFQATT and CDR2 SNEGSKA (reference sequence). V was clipped by 5 bases and J by 1 base, with 22 bases between them.

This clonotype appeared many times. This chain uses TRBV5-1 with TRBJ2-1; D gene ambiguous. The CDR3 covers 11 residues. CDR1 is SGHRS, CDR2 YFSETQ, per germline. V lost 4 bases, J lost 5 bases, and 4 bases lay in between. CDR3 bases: TGCGCCAGCAGCCACGACAATGAGCAGTTCTTC. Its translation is CASSHDNEQFF.

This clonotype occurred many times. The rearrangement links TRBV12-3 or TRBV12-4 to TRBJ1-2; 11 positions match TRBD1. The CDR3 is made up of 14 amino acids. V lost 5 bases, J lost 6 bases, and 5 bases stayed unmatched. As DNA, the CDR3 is TGTGCCAGCAGTCACGGACAGGGGGCGCATGGCTACACCTTC. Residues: CASSHGQGAHGYTF.

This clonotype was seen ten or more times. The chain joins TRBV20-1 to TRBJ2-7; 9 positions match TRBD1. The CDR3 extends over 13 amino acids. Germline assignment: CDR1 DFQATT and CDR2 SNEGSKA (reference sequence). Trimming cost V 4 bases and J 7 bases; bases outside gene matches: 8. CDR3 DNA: TGCAGTGCTATCTCCGGGACAGGGTGGGAGCAGTACTTC. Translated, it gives CSAISGTGWEQYF.

The CDR3 DNA reads as TGTGCCAGCAGTTACACTACAAATACTGAAGCTTTCTTT. Residues: CASSYTTNTEAFF. The chain uses TRBV6-9 and TRBJ1-1; D gene ambiguous. V dropped 3 bases and J dropped 5 bases, with 10 bases sitting between them. Germline CDR1 MNHGY, CDR2 SVAAGI. The CDR3 consists of 13 residues.

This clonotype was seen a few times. The CDR3 reads CSARNGNTGELFF. For the CDR3, the DNA is TGCAGTGCTAGAAACGGGAACACCGGGGAGCTGTTTTTT. The chain joins TRBV20-1 to TRBJ2-2; the D is unclear. There are 13 residues in the CDR3. V was shortened by 2 bases and J by 1 base, with 5 bases between the two germline ends. CDR1 and CDR2 from the germline V gene are DFQATT and SNEGSKA (reference sequence).

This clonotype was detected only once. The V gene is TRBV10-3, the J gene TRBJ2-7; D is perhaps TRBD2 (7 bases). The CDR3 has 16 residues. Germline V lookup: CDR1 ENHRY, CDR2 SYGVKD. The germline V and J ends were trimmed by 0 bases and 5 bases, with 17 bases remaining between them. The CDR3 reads CAISESKRGGKDEQYF. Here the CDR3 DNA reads TGTGCCATCAGTGAGTCGAAGAGGGGGGGCAAGGACGAGCAGTACTTC.

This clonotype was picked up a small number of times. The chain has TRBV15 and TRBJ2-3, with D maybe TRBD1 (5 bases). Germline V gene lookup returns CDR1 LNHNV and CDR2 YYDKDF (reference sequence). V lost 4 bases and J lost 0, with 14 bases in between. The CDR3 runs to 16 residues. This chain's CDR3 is CATSTAGQFSTDTQYF. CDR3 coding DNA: TGTGCCACCAGCACCGCAGGACAATTTAGCACAGATACGCAGTATTTT. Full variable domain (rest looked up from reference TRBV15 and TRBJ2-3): DAMVIQNPRYQVTQFGKPVTLSCSQTLNHNVMYWYQQKSSQAPKLLFHYYDKDFNNEADTPDNFQSRRPNTSFCFLDIRSPGLGDTAMYLCATSTAGQFSTDTQYFGPGTRLTVL.

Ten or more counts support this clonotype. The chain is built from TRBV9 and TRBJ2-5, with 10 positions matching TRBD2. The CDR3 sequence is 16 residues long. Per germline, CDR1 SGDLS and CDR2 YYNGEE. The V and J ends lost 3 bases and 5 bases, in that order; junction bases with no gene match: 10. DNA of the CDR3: TGTGCCAGCAGCGGAGCTAGCGGGAGTGGGGGGGAGACCCAGTACTTC. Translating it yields CASSGASGSGGETQYF.

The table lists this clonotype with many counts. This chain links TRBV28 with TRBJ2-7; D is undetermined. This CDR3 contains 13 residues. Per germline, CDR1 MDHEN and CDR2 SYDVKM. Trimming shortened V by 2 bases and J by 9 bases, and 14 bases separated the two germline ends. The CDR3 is CASSLVSSAGQYF. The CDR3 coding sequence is TGTGCCAGCAGTTTAGTAAGTTCGGCAGGGCAGTACTTC.

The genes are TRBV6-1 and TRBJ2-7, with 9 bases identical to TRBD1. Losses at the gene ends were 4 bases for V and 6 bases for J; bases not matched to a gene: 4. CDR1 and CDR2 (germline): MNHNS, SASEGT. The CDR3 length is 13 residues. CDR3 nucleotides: TGTGCCAGCAGTGCCCGGACAGGGGTCGAGCAGTACTTC. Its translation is CASSARTGVEQYF.

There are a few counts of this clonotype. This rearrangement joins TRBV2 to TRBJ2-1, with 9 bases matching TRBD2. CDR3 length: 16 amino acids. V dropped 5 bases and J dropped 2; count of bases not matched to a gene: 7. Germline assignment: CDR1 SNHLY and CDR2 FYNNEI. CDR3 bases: TGTGCCAGCAGTACTACGACTAGCGGAACCTACAATGAGCAGTTCTTC. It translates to CASSTTTSGTYNEQFF. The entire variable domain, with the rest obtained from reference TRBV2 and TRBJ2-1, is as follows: EPEVTQTPSHQVTQMGQEVILRCVPISNHLYFYWYRQILGQKVEFLVSFYNNEISEKSEIFDDQFSVERPDGSNFTLKIRSTKLEDSAMYFCASSTTTSGTYNEQFFGPGTRLTVL.

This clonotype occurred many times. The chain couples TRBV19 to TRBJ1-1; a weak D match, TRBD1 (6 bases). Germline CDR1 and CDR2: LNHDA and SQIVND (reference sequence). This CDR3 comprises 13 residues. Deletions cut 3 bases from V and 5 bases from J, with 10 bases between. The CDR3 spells CASSIGQGTEAFF. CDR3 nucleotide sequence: TGTGCCAGTAGTATCGGCCAGGGGACTGAAGCTTTCTTT.

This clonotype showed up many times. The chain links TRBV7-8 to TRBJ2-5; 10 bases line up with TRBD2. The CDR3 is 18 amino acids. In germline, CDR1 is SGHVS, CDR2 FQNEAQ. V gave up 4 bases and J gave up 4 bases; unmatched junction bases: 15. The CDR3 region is CASSSPIPSGRAPETQYF. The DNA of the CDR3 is TGTGCCAGCAGCTCCCCCATTCCGAGCGGGAGGGCCCCAGAGACCCAGTACTTC.

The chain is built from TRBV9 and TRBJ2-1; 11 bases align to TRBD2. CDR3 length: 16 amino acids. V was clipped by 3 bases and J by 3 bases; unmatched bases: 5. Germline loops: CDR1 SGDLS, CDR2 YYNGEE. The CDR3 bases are TGTGCCAGCAGCGGTTCTGGACTAGCGGGCTACAATGAGCAGTTCTTC. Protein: CASSGSGLAGYNEQFF.

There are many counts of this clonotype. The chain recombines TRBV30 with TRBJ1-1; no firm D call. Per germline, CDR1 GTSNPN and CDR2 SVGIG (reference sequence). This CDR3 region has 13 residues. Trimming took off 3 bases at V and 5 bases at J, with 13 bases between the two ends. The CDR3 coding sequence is TGTGCCTGGAGCCGTCAGGCGGAGACTGAAGCTTTCTTT. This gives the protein CAWSRQAETEAFF.

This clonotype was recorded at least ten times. CDR3 residues: CSARTQGRRTEAFF. The CDR3 DNA follows: TGCAGTGCTAGGACGCAGGGGAGGAGAACTGAAGCTTTCTTT. The rearrangement uses TRBV20-1 and TRBJ1-1; D is perhaps TRBD1 (6 bases). The CDR3 covers 14 residues. V lost 3 bases and J lost 5, with 16 bases in between. The germline gives CDR1 DFQATT, CDR2 SNEGSKA (reference sequence).

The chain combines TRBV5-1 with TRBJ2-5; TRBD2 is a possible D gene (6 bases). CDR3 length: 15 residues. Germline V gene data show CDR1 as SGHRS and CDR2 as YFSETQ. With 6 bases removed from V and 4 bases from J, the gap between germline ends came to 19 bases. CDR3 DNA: TGCGCCAGCACCAAATTAGCGGACCCCCGAGAGACCCAGTACTTC. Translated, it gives CASTKLADPRETQYF.